This T cell receptor beta chain appears in the sequencing data of a study of T cells and copy number aberrations in small-cell lung cancer (dated by TCRdb to about 2021). For context, the study as a whole: TCR repertoire sequencing was paired with whole-exome sequencing of the same tumor regions to relate T cell metrics to mutations and copy number aberrations. Tumor TCR data existed for some 18 patients, and under 15 patients had TCR data from both tumor tissue and normal tissue.

On this clone: Its binding antigen is unknown. No much larger clonotype is one base removed from it; base qualities were not supplied.

The immunoSEQ hsTCRB Kit was used with multiplexed V- and J-gene primers to amplify TCR-beta CDR3 regions from genomic DNA. Unique DNA barcodes were added in a second PCR, and samples were pooled together with a negative and a positive control. An Illumina MiSeq running a 150-cycle paired-end protocol was used to sequence the pooled TCR-beta libraries. Regarding the original processing steps: Raw sequencing data were processed by Adaptive Biotechnologies into a report containing normalized, annotated TCR-beta repertoires. To compute T-cell density, TCR-beta templates were normalized to usable DNA, with usable DNA estimated through amplification of housekeeping genes. Richness was defined as the count of unique rearrangements, and clonality was defined as 1 minus Pielou's evenness. TCRdb carries this immuneACCESS record with in-frame sequences only. Its versions omit some clonotypes, under half of them owing to an unresolved V gene in the studies checked, with the rest unexplained. For V, J and clone size, that table is used; D and trimming come from the DNA. The sample table lists 9,500 to 10,000 clones, over 60% of them with a count of one. The ten largest clones capture 25% to 35% of the sample.

The full study reports these points: All specimens consisted of formalin-fixed paraffin-embedded tissue, which is known to introduce sequencing artifacts. Tumors had lower T-cell density, richness and clonality than adjacent lung tissue, though the difference in density was not significant. The study was limited by a small sample size because surgical resection is uncommon in small-cell lung cancer, and validation of the findings is required.

Trimming removed 0 bases from V and 2 bases from J, leaving 7 bases between the germline ends. The CDR3 covers 15 residues, taking in both the cysteine and the phenylalanine. The kept DNA is CDR3 alone, 45 bases in frame from the first base. For CDR1 and CDR2, the germline V gene (reference sequence) lists MNHNY and SVGAGI. The donors were limited-stage small-cell lung cancer patients who had surgical resection in Hangzhou, China, between the late 2000s and the early 2020s. Every donor underwent upfront surgery with no preoperative chemotherapy or radiotherapy, and no donor received immunotherapy either before or after surgery. All 20 or so patients in the sequenced cohort were identified as smokers or heavy second-hand smokers. Adjacent normal lung was collected at least 2 cm from the tumor margin and was morphologically confirmed by two pathologists to be free of malignant cells. To characterize heterogeneity of the T cell repertoire, the study applied multi-region TCR-beta sequencing to resected limited-stage small-cell lung cancers and to tumor-adjacent lung tissue. The AllPrep DNA/RNA FFPE Kit (Qiagen) was used to extract genomic DNA from the FFPE tissue.

The rearrangement joined TRBV6-6 to TRBJ2-2; TRBD2 is a possible D gene, resting on 6 matching bases. Source material: normal tissue next to the tumor. This TCR came from a man aged 55 to 70 with small cell lung cancer. The CDR3 has the sequence CASSYSGGNTGELFF. The nucleotide sequence reads as follows: TGTGCCAGCAGTTACTCGGGGGGAAACACCGGGGAGCTGTTTTTT.